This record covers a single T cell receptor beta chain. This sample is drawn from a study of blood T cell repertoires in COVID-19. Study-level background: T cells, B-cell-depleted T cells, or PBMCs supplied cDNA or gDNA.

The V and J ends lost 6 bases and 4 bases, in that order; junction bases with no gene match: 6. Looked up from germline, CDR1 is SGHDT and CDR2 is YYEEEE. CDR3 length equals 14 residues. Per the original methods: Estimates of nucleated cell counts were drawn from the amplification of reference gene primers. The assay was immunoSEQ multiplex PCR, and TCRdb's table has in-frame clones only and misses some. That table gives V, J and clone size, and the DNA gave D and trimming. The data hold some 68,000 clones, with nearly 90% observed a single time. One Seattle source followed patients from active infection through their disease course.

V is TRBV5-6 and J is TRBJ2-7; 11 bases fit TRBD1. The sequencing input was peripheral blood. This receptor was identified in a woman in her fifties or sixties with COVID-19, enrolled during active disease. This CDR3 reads CASNLGQGAYEQYF. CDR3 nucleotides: TGTGCCAGCAACTTAGGACAGGGGGCTTACGAGCAGTACTTC.